The clone carrying this TCR beta chain occurred a few times. Its antigen remains unknown. TCRdb passed the 5' RACE reads through MiXCR, listing each CDR3 protein once. Found here are about 110,000 distinct CDR3 sequences, roughly 12% of them singletons; the top ten hold under 30%. Per the germline V gene, CDR1 is SGHVS and CDR2 is FNYEAQ. This CDR3 has 13 amino acids. V was trimmed by 0 bases and J by 5 bases, leaving 5 bases between them. This specimen comes from a study of T-cell memory formation after mild COVID-19. Study-level results: Pre-infection memory showed some responding clones, and this suggested that cross-reactive memory joined. Clones that contracted from day 15 to 85 had balanced CD4/CD8; later expanders were CD4+ biased.

This receptor was taken from an adult woman who had mild COVID-19 (a few samples of this study predate the infection). Cell type and time point are not known. The sequenced sample consisted of PBMCs or a T cell subset sorted from them (not recorded which). This chain links TRBV7-6 with TRBJ2-1, with D unclear. This CDR3 is CASSLAGNNEQFF. The CDR3, as DNA: TGTGCCAGCAGCTTAGCGGGGAACAATGAGCAGTTCTTC.